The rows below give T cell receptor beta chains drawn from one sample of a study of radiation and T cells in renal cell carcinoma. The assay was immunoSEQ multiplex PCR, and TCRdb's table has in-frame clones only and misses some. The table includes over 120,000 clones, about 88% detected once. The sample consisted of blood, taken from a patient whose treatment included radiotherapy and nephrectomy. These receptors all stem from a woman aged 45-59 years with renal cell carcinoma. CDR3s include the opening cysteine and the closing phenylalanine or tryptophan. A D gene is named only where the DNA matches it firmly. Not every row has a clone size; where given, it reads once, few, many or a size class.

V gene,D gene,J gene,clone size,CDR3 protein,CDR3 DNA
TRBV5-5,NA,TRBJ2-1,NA,CASSPRADSPYNEQFF,TGTGCCAGCAGCCCTCGGGCAGATTCCCCCTACAATGAGCAGTTCTTC
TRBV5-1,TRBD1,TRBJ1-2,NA,CASSPDRGRYTF,TGCGCCAGCAGCCCAGACAGGGGCCGCTACACCTTC
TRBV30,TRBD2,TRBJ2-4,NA,CAWTGLAGTVGAKNIQYF,TGTGCCTGGACGGGACTAGCGGGGACTGTGGGGGCCAAAAACATTCAGTACTTC
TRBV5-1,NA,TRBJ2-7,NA,CASSLERFMGGNSYEQYF,TGCGCCAGCAGCTTGGAACGGTTTATGGGCGGCAACTCCTACGAGCAGTACTTC
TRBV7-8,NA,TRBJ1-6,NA,CASGERGLALHF,TGTGCCAGCGGCGAGCGGGGCCTGGCCCTCCACTTT
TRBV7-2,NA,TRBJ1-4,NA,CASSKQTDHNEKLFF,TGTGCCAGCAGCAAACAGACAGACCATAATGAAAAACTGTTTTTT
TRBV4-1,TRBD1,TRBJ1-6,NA,CASNQWVQGVPLHF,TGCGCCAGCAATCAATGGGTACAGGGGGTACCCCTCCACTTT
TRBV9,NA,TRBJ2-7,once,CASSVVVWGDLISYEQYF,TGTGCCAGCAGCGTAGTTGTCTGGGGGGACCTGATCTCCTACGAGCAGTACTTC
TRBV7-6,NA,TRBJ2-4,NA,CASSLNGAGYIQYF,TGTGCCAGCAGCTTAAACGGGGCCGGGTACATTCAGTACTTC
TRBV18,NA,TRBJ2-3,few,CASSPGGARDTQYF,TGTGCCAGCTCACCGGGGGGGGCGAGAGATACGCAGTATTTT
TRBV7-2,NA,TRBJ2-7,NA,CASSFRQDVYEQYF,TGTGCCAGCAGCTTCCGACAGGACGTCTACGAGCAGTACTTC
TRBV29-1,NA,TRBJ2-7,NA,CSYSSLGGEQYF,TGCAGCTACTCCTCGTTGGGAGGAGAGCAGTACTTC
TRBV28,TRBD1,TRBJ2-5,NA,CASSFRTGGKETQYF,TGTGCCAGCAGTTTTAGGACAGGGGGCAAAGAGACCCAGTACTTC
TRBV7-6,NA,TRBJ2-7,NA,CASSERDGVYEQYF,TGTGCCAGCAGCGAACGGGACGGAGTCTACGAGCAGTACTTC
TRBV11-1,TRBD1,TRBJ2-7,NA,CASSPFRTGAREQYF,TGTGCCAGCAGCCCGTTCCGGACAGGGGCTCGCGAGCAGTACTTC
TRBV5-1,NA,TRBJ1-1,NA,CASSLEGGRNEAFF,TGCGCCAGCAGCTTGGAGGGAGGCAGGAACGAAGCTTTCTTT
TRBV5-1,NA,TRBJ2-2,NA,CASNKGNTGELFF,TGCGCCAGCAATAAAGGAAACACCGGGGAGCTGTTTTTT
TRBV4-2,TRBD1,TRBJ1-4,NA,CASSQEERGLEKLFF,TGTGCCAGCAGCCAAGAGGAAAGGGGGCTTGAAAAACTGTTTTTT
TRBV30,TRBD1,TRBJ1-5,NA,CAWSGQGAGQPQHF,TGTGCCTGGAGTGGACAGGGCGCAGGGCAGCCCCAGCATTTT
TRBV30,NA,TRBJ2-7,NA,CAWSRGGARGEQYF,TGTGCCTGGAGCCGTGGGGGGGCTAGGGGCGAGCAGTACTTC
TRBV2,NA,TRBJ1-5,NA,CASSGIGTGRHF,TGTGCCAGCAGTGGAATAGGGACGGGAAGACATTTT
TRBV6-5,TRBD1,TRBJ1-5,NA,CASRGTGARQPQHF,TGTGCCAGCAGGGGGACAGGGGCGCGTCAGCCCCAGCATTTT
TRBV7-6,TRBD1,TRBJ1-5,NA,CASSRDSYSNQPQHF,TGTGCCAGCAGCAGGGACAGCTATAGCAATCAGCCCCAGCATTTT
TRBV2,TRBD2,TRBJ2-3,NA,CASTLSLAGLTDTQYF,TGTGCCAGCACCCTCTCCTTAGCGGGGCTCACAGATACGCAGTATTTT
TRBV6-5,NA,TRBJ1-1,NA,CASSYLSGRNTEAFF,TGTGCCAGCAGTTATCTTTCGGGGCGGAACACTGAAGCTTTCTTT
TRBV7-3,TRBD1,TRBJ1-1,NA,CASSLLDRGLNTEAFF,TGTGCCAGCAGCTTATTGGACAGGGGCTTGAACACTGAAGCTTTCTTT
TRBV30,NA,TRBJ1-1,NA,CAWRRSAPTEAFF,TGTGCCTGGAGAAGGTCCGCTCCGACTGAAGCTTTCTTT
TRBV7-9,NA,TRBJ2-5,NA,CASTLRGRTQYF,TGTGCCAGCACCTTACGGGGGCGGACCCAGTACTTC
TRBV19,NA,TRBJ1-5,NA,CASQLPIPGHRSNQPQHF,TGTGCCAGCCAACTCCCTATACCGGGACACCGTAGCAATCAGCCCCAGCATTTT
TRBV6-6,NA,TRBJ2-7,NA,CASSPYKETYEQYF,TGTGCCAGCAGCCCTTACAAGGAGACCTACGAGCAGTACTTC
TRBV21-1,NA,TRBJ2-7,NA,CASTATRQGEYF,TGTGCCAGCACCGCAACTAGGCAGGGGGAGTACTTC
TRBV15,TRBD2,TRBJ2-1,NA,CATSRETAGGAEQFF,TGTGCCACCAGCAGAGAAACAGCGGGGGGCGCCGAGCAGTTCTTC
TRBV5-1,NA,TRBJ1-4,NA,CASSAQGRGSEKLFF,TGCGCCAGCAGCGCCCAGGGTAGGGGATCTGAAAAACTGTTTTTT
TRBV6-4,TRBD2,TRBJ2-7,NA,CASSDSRLAGYEQYF,TGTGCCAGCAGTGACTCCAGACTAGCGGGGTACGAGCAGTACTTC